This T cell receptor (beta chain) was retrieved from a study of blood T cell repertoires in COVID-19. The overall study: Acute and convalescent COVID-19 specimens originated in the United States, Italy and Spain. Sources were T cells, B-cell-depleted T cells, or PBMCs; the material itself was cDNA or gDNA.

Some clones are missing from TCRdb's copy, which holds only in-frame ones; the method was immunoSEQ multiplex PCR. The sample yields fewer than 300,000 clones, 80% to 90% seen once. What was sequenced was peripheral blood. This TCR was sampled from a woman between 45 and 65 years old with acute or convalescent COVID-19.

This chain's CDR3 is CASSLGTEGRPYEQYF. The CDR3 coding sequence is TGTGCCAGCAGTTTAGGCACCGAGGGGAGGCCCTACGAGCAGTACTTC. V gene TRBV28 combines with J gene TRBJ2-7; a weak D match, TRBD2 (6 bases). Germline assignment: CDR1 MDHEN and CDR2 SYDVKM. V lost 2 bases and J 2 bases, leaving 16 bases between the germline ends. The CDR3 is 16 residues long. Drawing the rest from reference TRBV28 and TRBJ2-7, the complete variable domain is DVKVTQSSRYLVKRTGEKVFLECVQDMDHENMFWYRQDPGLGLRLIYFSYDVKMKEKGDIPEGYSVSREKKERFSLILESASTNQTSMYLCASSLGTEGRPYEQYFGPGTRLTVT.